The clone carrying this T cell receptor (beta chain) was detected a few times. The antigen remains unidentified. The sample originates from a study of shared clonotypes between healthy human individuals. Using approximately 200 ng DNA, tens of thousands of T cell genomes, the sorted-subset replicate PCRs were run. Profiled with immunoSEQ multiplex PCR; TCRdb holds only in-frame clones, not every one. Seen here are 1 million to 1.2 million clones, approximately 80% observed once, and the top ten hold almost 0.9%. The study's findings and limits: Researchers sampled only blood; tissue repertoires likely differ. Relative to their counterparts shared across all four donors, non-shared clonotypes exhibited diminished generation probabilities.

The TCR comes from a man aged 18-30 years in good health. Some clones in this sample may be carry-over from other donors' samples. The sample taken for sequencing was memory CD4+ T cells from PBMCs. The subset here: CD45RA-negative fraction.

The CDR3: CASSLRLAGSNEQFF. CDR3 bases: TGTGCCAGCAGCTTAAGACTAGCGGGAAGCAATGAGCAGTTCTTC. This chain joins TRBV7-9 and TRBJ2-1; 11 nucleotides line up with TRBD2. The CDR3 runs 15 residues. Germline-derived CDR1 and CDR2 are SEHNR and FQNEAQ (reference sequence). V trimming: 2 bases; J trimming: 6 bases; junction bases outside the gene matches: 3.